The T cell receptor (beta chain) described here comes from a study of blood T cell repertoires in COVID-19. Study background: The analysed material was cDNA or gDNA that came from T cells, B-cell-depleted T cells, or PBMCs.

Using immunoSEQ multiplex PCR, the repertoire was profiled, and TCRdb retains in-frame clones only, with some absent. The data show 140,000 to 150,000 clones, around 87% seen once. In germline, CDR1 is SEHNR, CDR2 FQNEAQ (reference sequence). V was pared by 1 base and J by 4 bases, with 12 bases between. The CDR3 covers 15 residues. The rearrangement joins TRBV7-9 to TRBJ2-3; maybe TRBD2 (5 bases). The specimen was PBMCs or T cells enriched from blood (not recorded which). The source of this sequence is a man between 60 and 75 years old who had recovered from COVID-19. CDR3 sequence: CASSLEGAVADTQYF. CDR3 bases: TGTGCCAGCAGCTTAGAAGGAGCGGTAGCAGATACGCAGTATTTT.